These 27 T cell receptor beta chains were sequenced from one sample in a study of T cells in Graves' hyperthyroidism and ophthalmopathy. RNA transcripts gave rise to amplified TCR beta CDR3 regions. The HTBI set primed first-round TCR CDR3 RT-PCR. TCRdb processed the multiplex PCR reads anew with MiXCR; each CDR3 protein has one entry. The sample has fewer than 850,000 distinct CDR3 sequences; approximately 15% are singletons. Sequenced material: blood. Every receptor here comes from a man in his fifties with Graves' hyperthyroidism.

J is TRBJ2-1 and V is TRBV4-1, with 7 positions matching TRBD1. The CDR3 runs to 16 residues. Trimming cost V 1 base and J 3 bases; bases outside gene matches: 6. Germline V lookup: CDR1 MGHRA, CDR2 YSYEKL. This CDR3 reads CASSQGQGQYYNEQFF. CDR3 DNA: TGCGCCAGCAGCCAAGGCCAGGGACAGTACTACAATGAGCAGTTCTTC.

This clonotype came up many times. This rearrangement joins TRBV11-2 to TRBJ2-3, with TRBD2 matching 9 bases. V lost 5 bases to trimming and J lost 1 base; unmatched junction nucleotides: 7. This CDR3 region has 16 residues. Germline V CDR1 and CDR2: SGHAT, FQNNGV. The CDR3 is CASSQFSGSGTDTQYF. CDR3 DNA sequence: TGTGCCAGCAGCCAATTTAGCGGGAGTGGCACAGATACGCAGTATTTT.

Concerning this clonotype: Given a much more abundant clone one base away, this may be a read error. The genes are TRBV7-2 and TRBJ2-3; D unresolved. The CDR3 has 16 amino acids. With 1 base removed from V and 0 bases from J, the gap between germline ends came to 11 bases. From germline, CDR1 is SGHTA and CDR2 FQGNSA. The DNA of the CDR3 is TGTACCAGCAGCTTAGTGGGCAGCAGAAGCACAGATACGCAGTATTTT. Translating it yields CTSSLVGSRSTDTQYF.

This rearrangement joins TRBV3-1 to TRBJ2-7, with 11 nucleotides matching TRBD2. In germline, CDR1 is LGHDT, CDR2 YNNKEL (reference sequence). V shed 0 bases and J 3 bases; nucleotides not matched to a gene: 7. This CDR3 is built from 17 residues. Here the CDR3 reads CASSQDIGLAGLYEQYF. The CDR3 coding sequence is TGTGCCAGCAGCCAAGATATCGGACTAGCGGGTCTCTACGAGCAGTACTTC.

The chain couples TRBV19 to TRBJ1-2; D is perhaps TRBD1 (6 bases). The germline V gene has CDR1 LNHDA and CDR2 SQIVND (reference sequence). The CDR3 extends over 14 amino acids. V lost 5 bases to trimming and J lost 0 bases, with 10 bases between them. The CDR3 DNA is TGTGCCAGTAGTCGACAGGCGGCTAACTATGGCTACACCTTC. Translating it yields CASSRQAANYGYTF.

About this clonotype: Just one base apart from a much larger clone, this may be a read error. The missing conserved phenylalanine or tryptophan at the end of this CDR3 makes a read error likely. The chain links TRBV7-9 to TRBJ2-7; D ambiguous. V was trimmed by 5 bases and J by 2 bases, leaving 7 bases between them. Germline V gene lookup returns CDR1 SEHNR and CDR2 FQNEAQ (reference sequence). The CDR3 loop spans 12 amino acids. The CDR3: CASSTATYEQYL. In DNA form, the CDR3 reads TGTGCCAGCAGCACGGCCACCTACGAGCAGTACCTC.

This clonotype was recorded many times. The V and J genes are TRBV11-2 and TRBJ2-2, with D possibly being TRBD2 (5 bases). The V gene lost 6 bases and the J gene lost 0 bases, with 17 bases spanning the gap. The CDR3 loop spans 17 amino acids. Germline-derived CDR1 and CDR2 are SGHAT and FQNNGV. The CDR3, as DNA: TGTGCCAGCAGACAGATAAGGAACGGGGCGAACACCGGGGAGCTGTTTTTT. Protein sequence: CASRQIRNGANTGELFF. Full variable domain (rest looked up from reference TRBV11-2 and TRBJ2-2): EAGVAQSPRYKIIEKRQSVAFWCNPISGHATLYWYQQILGQGPKLLIQFQNNGVVDDSQLPKDRFSAERLKGVDSTLKIQPAKLEDSAVYLCASRQIRNGANTGELFFGEGSRLTVL.

On this clonotype: Mismatch with germline at one junction end may stem from a read error. This chain joins TRBV11-2 and TRBJ2-1, with TRBD2 as a possible D gene (6 bases). The J call is in doubt because the DNA end fits TRBJ2-7 better. The CDR3 is 16 amino acids. The V gene's germline CDR1 is SGHAT and CDR2 FQNNGV. The DNA for the CDR3 is TGTGCCGGCAGCGTCCCGGGAGTCCCCTCCTACAATGAGCAGTACTTC. Its translation: CAGSVPGVPSYNEQYF.

This clonotype was seen once. Being one base from a much bigger clone, this may be a read error. The V gene is TRBV6-1, the J gene TRBJ2-1; a possible D gene is TRBD2 (6 bases). Germline CDR1 and CDR2: MNHNS and SASEGT. The CDR3 has 15 residues. The CDR3 reads CVSHGSGEFYNEQFF. CDR3 nucleotides: TGTGTCAGCCACGGTAGCGGAGAATTCTACAATGAGCAGTTCTTC.

The V and J genes are TRBV29-1 and TRBJ2-6; TRBD1 matches 8 bases. Trimming cost V 5 bases and J 4 bases; bases outside gene matches: 10. The CDR3 contains 16 residues. Germline-derived CDR1 and CDR2 are SQVTM and ANQGSEA. The CDR3 nucleotides are TGCAGCGTTCCGGGACAGGAAAATTCAGGGGCCAACGTCCTGACTTTC. Encoded protein: CSVPGQENSGANVLTF.

This clonotype is a singleton in its sample. A much larger clonotype is one base distant, so this may be a read error. The gene calls are TRBV2 and TRBJ2-2; 11 bases map to TRBD2. Germline assignment: CDR1 SNHLY and CDR2 FYNNEI. This CDR3 spans 14 amino acids. The CDR3 is CARETSGNTRELFF. CDR3 bases: TGTGCCAGGGAGACTAGCGGGAACACCAGGGAGCTGTTTTTT.

This clonotype was detected ten times or more. The rearrangement uses TRBV29-1 and TRBJ2-3; D is ambiguous. V lost 7 bases and J lost 2, with 13 bases in between. Germline V CDR1 and CDR2: SQVTM, ANQGSEA. This CDR3 is 13 amino acids long. CDR3 amino acids: CSAEDGYTDTQYF. DNA of the CDR3: TGCAGCGCCGAGGACGGTTACACAGATACGCAGTATTTT.

This clonotype was seen at least ten times. The V and J genes are TRBV3-1 and TRBJ1-1, with D perhaps TRBD1 (5 bases). The germline CDR1 and CDR2 sequences are LGHDT and YNNKEL (reference sequence). The CDR3 has 17 amino acids. Trimming removed 0 bases at V and 2 bases at J, with 16 bases between. The CDR3 here is CASSQEPHRRGNTEAFF. CDR3 DNA sequence: TGTGCCAGCAGCCAAGAGCCCCACAGAAGGGGAAACACTGAAGCTTTCTTT.

The chain has TRBV20-1 and TRBJ2-1, with unresolved D. Germline V gene data show CDR1 as DFQATT and CDR2 as SNEGSKA (reference sequence). V lost 0 bases, J lost 0 bases, and 6 bases lay in between. This CDR3 region has 14 residues. The CDR3 is CSARDMDSYNEQFF. As DNA, the CDR3 is TGCAGTGCTAGAGATATGGACTCCTACAATGAGCAGTTCTTC.

This chain connects TRBV29-1 to TRBJ2-3; TRBD2 might be the D (6 bases). Per germline, CDR1 SQVTM and CDR2 ANQGSEA. V lost 6 bases, J lost 4 bases, and 26 bases lay in between. The CDR3 is made up of 17 amino acids. The CDR3 protein is CSVVWKIAELEADTQYF. The DNA of the CDR3 is TGCAGCGTCGTTTGGAAAATAGCGGAACTAGAGGCAGATACGCAGTATTTT.

This clonotype was detected a few times. The gene calls are TRBV12-3 or TRBV12-4 and TRBJ2-2, with TRBD2 as a possible D gene (5 bases). V was shortened by 4 bases and J by 7 bases, with 7 bases between the two germline ends. This CDR3 is built from 12 residues. The CDR3 nucleotides are TGTGCCAGCAGTTCGGCGGGCGGGGAGCTGTTTTTT. Protein: CASSSAGGELFF.

This clonotype was detected ten times or more. This chain uses TRBV5-5 with TRBJ2-1; D gene ambiguous. The CDR3 consists of 14 residues. Germline V gene data show CDR1 as SGHKS and CDR2 as YYEKEE (reference sequence). The V and J ends lost 0 bases and 3 bases respectively, with 7 bases between them. CDR3 coding DNA: TGTGCCAGCAGCTTGGAATCTGGCTACAATGAGCAGTTCTTC. Encoded protein: CASSLESGYNEQFF. Looking up the rest from reference TRBV5-5 and TRBJ2-1 gives the full variable domain: DAGVTQSPTHLIKTRGQQVTLRCSPISGHKSVSWYQQVLGQGPQFIFQYYEKEERGRGNFPDRFSARQFPNYSSELNVNALLLGDSALYLCASSLESGYNEQFFGPGTRLTVL.

The rearrangement uses TRBV4-3 and TRBJ2-1, with 10 bases fitting TRBD2. The CDR3 is 17 amino acids. CDR1 is LGHNA, CDR2 YSLEER, per germline. After removal of 5 bases from V and 6 bases from J, the junction contained 13 bases not matched to a gene. The DNA for the CDR3 is TGCGCCAGCAGCGACCATAGGACTAGCGGAGGGGGCAATGAGCAGTTCTTC. Encoded protein: CASSDHRTSGGGNEQFF.

This clonotype occurred a few times. One end of the junction does not line up with germline, which may come from a read error. The CDR3 loop reads CASSPFGPVTSGRNDERFF. For the CDR3, the DNA is TGTGCCAGCAGCCCCTTTGGCCCTGTTACTAGCGGGAGAAACGATGAGCGGTTCTTC. This chain links TRBV9 with TRBJ2-1; 11 bases fit TRBD2. The CDR3 has 19 amino acids. Germline CDR1 SGDLS, CDR2 YYNGEE.

Many counts were recorded for this clonotype. This chain joins TRBV19 and TRBJ2-7; D assignment may be TRBD1 or TRBD2 (5 bases each). This CDR3 region has 16 residues. Trimming left V 0 bases short and J 2 bases short, with 14 bases between. The germline CDR1 and CDR2 sequences are LNHDA and SQIVND (reference sequence). The CDR3, as DNA: TGTGCCAGTAGTATAGACAACCGGGACCGCACCTACGAGCAGTACTTC. As protein: CASSIDNRDRTYEQYF.

In this sample, this clonotype turned up many times. The chain recombines TRBV11-2 with TRBJ1-1, with a weak D call TRBD1 (6 bases). V was trimmed by 1 base and J by 5 bases, leaving 14 bases between them. Germline assignment: CDR1 SGHAT and CDR2 FQNNGV. The CDR3 loop spans 15 amino acids. The CDR3 sequence is CASSLARGGLTEAFF. CDR3 DNA: TGTGCCAGCAGCTTAGCGCGAGGGGGTCTAACTGAAGCTTTCTTT.

This clonotype was counted at least ten times. The J gene is TRBJ2-7, the V gene TRBV6-1, with D tentatively TRBD1 (6 bases). The CDR3 is 15 amino acids. Trimming stripped 6 bases from V and 0 bases from J, with 15 bases between. CDR1 is MNHNS and CDR2 is SASEGT in the germline V gene. This chain's CDR3 is CASRKEQGPSYEQYF. CDR3 bases: TGTGCCAGCAGAAAGGAGCAGGGGCCCTCCTACGAGCAGTACTTC.

The chain is built from TRBV28 and TRBJ2-3; TRBD2 aligns across 10 bases. The CDR3 extends over 13 amino acids. Unmatched junction bases numbered 3, after V lost 8 bases and J lost 4 bases. Per germline, CDR1 MDHEN and CDR2 SYDVKM. The CDR3 coding sequence is TGTGCCAGCGGAAGCGGGGGGGCAGATACGCAGTATTTT. This sequence encodes CASGSGGADTQYF. Supplemented by reference TRBV28 and TRBJ2-3, the full variable domain reads DVKVTQSSRYLVKRTGEKVFLECVQDMDHENMFWYRQDPGLGLRLIYFSYDVKMKEKGDIPEGYSVSREKKERFSLILESASTNQTSMYLCASGSGGADTQYFGPGTRLTVL.

In its sample, this clonotype was seen many times. This rearrangement joins TRBV24-1 to TRBJ2-1; D is undetermined. The CDR3 covers 16 residues. Trimming cost V 1 base and J 0 bases, with 9 bases left between them. The germline gives CDR1 KGHDR, CDR2 SFDVKD. CDR3 coding DNA: TGTGCCACCAGTGATTTTGACGTCAGCTCCTACAATGAGCAGTTCTTC. Translating gives CATSDFDVSSYNEQFF.

V usage is TRBV5-6 and J usage is TRBJ1-2; 7 nucleotides line up with TRBD1. The V and J ends lost 1 base and 4 bases, in that order; junction bases with no gene match: 16. The CDR3 runs 18 residues. Germline V lookup: CDR1 SGHDT, CDR2 YYEEEE. The CDR3 region is CASSLPGWDSAIIYGYTF. CDR3 coding DNA: TGTGCCAGCAGCTTGCCGGGCTGGGACAGCGCCATCATCTATGGCTACACCTTC.

The genes are TRBV11-2 and TRBJ2-7, with TRBD2 as a possible D gene (5 bases). CDR1 is SGHAT and CDR2 is FQNNGV in the germline V gene. The CDR3 runs 13 residues. V lost 0 bases, J lost 5 bases, and 8 bases lay in between. The CDR3 loop is CASSLELAHEQYF. The CDR3, as DNA: TGTGCCAGCAGCTTAGAGCTAGCCCACGAGCAGTACTTC.

This clonotype was seen more than once but under ten times. The rearrangement links TRBV3-1 to TRBJ2-7; 8 nucleotides match TRBD2. Germline CDR1 reads LGHDT; CDR2 reads YNNKEL (reference sequence). The length of the CDR3 is 16 residues. The V gene end was trimmed by 0 bases and the J gene end by 6 bases; junction bases not matched to a gene: 10. CDR3 nucleotide sequence: TGTGCCAGCAGCCAAGATATCTCCCTAGCGGGCATCGAGCAGTACTTC. This encodes CASSQDISLAGIEQYF.